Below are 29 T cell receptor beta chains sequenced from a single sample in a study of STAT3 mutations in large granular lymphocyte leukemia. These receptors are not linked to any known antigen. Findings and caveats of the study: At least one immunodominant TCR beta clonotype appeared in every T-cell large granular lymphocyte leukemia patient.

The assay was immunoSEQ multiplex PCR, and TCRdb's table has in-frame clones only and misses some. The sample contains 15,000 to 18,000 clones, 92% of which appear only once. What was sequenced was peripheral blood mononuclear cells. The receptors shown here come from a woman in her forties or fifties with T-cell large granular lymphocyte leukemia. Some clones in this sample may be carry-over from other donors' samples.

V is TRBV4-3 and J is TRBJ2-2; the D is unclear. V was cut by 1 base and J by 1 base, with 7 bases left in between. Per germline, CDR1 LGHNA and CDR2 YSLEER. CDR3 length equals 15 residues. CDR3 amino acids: CASSQGVGNTGELFF. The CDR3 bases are TGCGCCAGCAGCCAAGGTGTGGGGAACACCGGGGAGCTGTTTTTT.

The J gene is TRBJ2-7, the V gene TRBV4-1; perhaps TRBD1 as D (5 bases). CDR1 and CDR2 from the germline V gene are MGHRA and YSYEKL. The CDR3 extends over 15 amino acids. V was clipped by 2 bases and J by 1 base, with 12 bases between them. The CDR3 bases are TGCGCCAGCAGCCAATCGGACATCTCATCCTACGAGCAGTACTTC. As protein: CASSQSDISSYEQYF.

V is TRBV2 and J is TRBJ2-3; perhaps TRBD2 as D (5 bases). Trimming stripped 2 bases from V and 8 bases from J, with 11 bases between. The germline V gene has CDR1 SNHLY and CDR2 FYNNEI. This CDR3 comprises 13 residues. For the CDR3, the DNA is TGTGCCAGCAGTGAAAGAGGGTTGGGTACGCAGTATTTT. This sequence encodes CASSERGLGTQYF.

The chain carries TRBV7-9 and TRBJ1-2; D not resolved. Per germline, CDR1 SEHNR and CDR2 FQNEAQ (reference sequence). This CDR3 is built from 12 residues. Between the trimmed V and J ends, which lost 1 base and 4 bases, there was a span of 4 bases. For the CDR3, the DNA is TGTGCCAGCAGCTTAGTTGGCTATGGCTACACCTTC. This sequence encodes CASSLVGYGYTF. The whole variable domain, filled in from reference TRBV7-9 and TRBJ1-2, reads DTGVSQNPRHKITKRGQNVTFRCDPISEHNRLYWYRQTLGQGPEFLTYFQNEAQLEKSRLLSDRFSAERPKGSFSTLEIQRTEQGDSAMYLCASSLVGYGYTFGSGTRLTVV.

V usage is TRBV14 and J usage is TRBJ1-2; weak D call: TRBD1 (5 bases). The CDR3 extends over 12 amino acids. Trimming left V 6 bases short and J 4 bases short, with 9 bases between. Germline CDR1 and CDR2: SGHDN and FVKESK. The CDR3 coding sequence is TGTGCCAGCAGGAAGACAGCCTATGGCTACACCTTC. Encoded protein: CASRKTAYGYTF.

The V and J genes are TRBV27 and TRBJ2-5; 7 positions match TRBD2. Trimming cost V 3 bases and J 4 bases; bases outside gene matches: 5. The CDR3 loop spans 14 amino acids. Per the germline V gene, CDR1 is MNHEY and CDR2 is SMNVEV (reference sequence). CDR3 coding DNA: TGTGCCAGCAGTTTTGATGGGGAGGGAGAGACCCAGTACTTC. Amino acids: CASSFDGEGETQYF.

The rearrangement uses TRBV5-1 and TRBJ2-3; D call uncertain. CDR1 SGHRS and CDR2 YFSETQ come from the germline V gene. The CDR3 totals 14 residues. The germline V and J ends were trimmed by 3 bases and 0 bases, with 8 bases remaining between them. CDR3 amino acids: CASSSSRSTDTQYF. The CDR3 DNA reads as TGCGCCAGCAGCTCCTCCCGTAGCACAGATACGCAGTATTTT.

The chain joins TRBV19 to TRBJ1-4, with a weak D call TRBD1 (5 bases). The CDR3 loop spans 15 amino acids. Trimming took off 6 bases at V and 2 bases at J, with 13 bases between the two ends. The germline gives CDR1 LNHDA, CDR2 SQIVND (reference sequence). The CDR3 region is CASSARVLTNEKLFF. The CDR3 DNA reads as TGTGCCAGTAGCGCCAGGGTCTTGACTAATGAAAAACTGTTTTTT. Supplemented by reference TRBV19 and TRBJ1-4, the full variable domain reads DGGITQSPKYLFRKEGQNVTLSCEQNLNHDAMYWYRQDPGQGLRLIYYSQIVNDFQKGDIAEGYSVSREKKESFPLTVTSAQKNPTAFYLCASSARVLTNEKLFFGSGTQLSVL.

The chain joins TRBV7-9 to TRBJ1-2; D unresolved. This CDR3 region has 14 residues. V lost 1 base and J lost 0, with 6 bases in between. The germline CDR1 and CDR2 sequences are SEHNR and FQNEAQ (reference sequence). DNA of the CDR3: TGTGCCAGCAGCTTAGGTTCAGCTAACTATGGCTACACCTTC. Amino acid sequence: CASSLGSANYGYTF.

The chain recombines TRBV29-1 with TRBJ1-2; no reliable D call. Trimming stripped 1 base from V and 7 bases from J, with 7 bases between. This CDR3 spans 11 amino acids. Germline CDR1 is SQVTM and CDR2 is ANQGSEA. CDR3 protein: CSVEGYPGYTF. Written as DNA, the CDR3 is TGCAGCGTTGAAGGGTATCCTGGCTACACCTTC.

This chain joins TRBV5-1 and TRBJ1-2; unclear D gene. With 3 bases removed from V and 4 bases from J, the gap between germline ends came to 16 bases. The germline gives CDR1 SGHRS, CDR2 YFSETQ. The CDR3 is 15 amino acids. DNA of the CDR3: TGCGCCAGCAGCTCCCTCCCAGGAGACTTCTATGGCTACACCTTC. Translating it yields CASSSLPGDFYGYTF.

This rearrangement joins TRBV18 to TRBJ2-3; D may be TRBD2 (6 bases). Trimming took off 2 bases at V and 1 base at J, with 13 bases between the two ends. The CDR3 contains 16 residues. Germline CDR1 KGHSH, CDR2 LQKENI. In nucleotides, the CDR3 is TGTGCCAGCTCACCATCCGGGAGAACGGGCACAGATACGCAGTATTTT. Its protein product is CASSPSGRTGTDTQYF.

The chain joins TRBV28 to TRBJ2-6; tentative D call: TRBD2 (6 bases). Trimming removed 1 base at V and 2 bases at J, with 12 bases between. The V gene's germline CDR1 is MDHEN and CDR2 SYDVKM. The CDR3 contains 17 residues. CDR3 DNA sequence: TGTGCCAGCAGTTTATCGGGGGAAGGGCCTGGGGCCAACGTCCTGACTTTC. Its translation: CASSLSGEGPGANVLTF.

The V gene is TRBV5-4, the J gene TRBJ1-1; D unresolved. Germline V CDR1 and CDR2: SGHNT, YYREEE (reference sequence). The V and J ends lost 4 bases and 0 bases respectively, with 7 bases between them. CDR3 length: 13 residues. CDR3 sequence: CASSPSVNTEAFF. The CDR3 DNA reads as TGTGCCAGCAGCCCCTCAGTGAACACTGAAGCTTTCTTT.

CDR3: CASSLDSDTQYF. The CDR3 region has the DNA TGTGCCAGCAGCTTAGATTCAGATACGCAGTATTTT. The chain is built from TRBV7-2 and TRBJ2-3; no firm D call. Germline loops: CDR1 SGHTA, CDR2 FQGNSA. CDR3 length: 12 amino acids. Between the trimmed V and J ends, which lost 1 base and 4 bases, there was a span of 3 bases.

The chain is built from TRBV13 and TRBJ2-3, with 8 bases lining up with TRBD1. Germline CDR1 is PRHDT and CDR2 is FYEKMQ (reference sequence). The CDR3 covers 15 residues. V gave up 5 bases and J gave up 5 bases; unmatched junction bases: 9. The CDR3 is CASSDTTGARDTQYF. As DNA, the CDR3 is TGTGCCAGCAGCGATACGACAGGGGCCAGAGATACGCAGTATTTT.

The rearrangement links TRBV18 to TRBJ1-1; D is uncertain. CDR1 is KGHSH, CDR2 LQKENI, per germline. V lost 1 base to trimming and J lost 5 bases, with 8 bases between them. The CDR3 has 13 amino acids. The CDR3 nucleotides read TGTGCCAGCTCACCACTAAAGCAAACTGAAGCTTTCTTT. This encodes CASSPLKQTEAFF.

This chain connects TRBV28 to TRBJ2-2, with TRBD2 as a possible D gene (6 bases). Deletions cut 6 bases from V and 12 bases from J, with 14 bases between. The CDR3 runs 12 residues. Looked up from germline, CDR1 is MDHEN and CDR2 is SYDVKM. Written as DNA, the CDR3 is TGTGCCAGCAGCCCTCTAGGGAGGAAGCTGTTTTTT. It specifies CASSPLGRKLFF.

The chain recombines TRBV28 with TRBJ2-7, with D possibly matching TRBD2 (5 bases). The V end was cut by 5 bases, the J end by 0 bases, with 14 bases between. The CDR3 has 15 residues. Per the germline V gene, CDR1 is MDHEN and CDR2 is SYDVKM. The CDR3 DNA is TGTGCCAGCAGTCTCGCGGGTGCGACCTCCTACGAGCAGTACTTC. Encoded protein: CASSLAGATSYEQYF.

CDR3 sequence: CASSQARGEKLFF. The CDR3 DNA reads TGCGCCAGCAGCCAGGCTAGAGGGGAAAAACTGTTTTTT. V and J are TRBV4-1 and TRBJ1-4; D gene unclear. This CDR3 spans 13 amino acids. Trimming pared 3 bases from V and 8 bases from J, leaving 10 bases between. The germline gives CDR1 MGHRA, CDR2 YSYEKL.

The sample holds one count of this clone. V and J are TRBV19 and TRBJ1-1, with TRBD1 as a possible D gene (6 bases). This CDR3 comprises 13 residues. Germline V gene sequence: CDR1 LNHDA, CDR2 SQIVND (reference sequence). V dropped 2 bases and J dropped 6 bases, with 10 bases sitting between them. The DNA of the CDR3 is TGTGCCAGTAGTATAACAGGGAGTGCTGAAGCTTTCTTT. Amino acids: CASSITGSAEAFF.

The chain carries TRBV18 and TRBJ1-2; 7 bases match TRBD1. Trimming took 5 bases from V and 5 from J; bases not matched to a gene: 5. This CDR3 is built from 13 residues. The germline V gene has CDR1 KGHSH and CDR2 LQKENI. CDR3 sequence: CASSWTGEYGYTF. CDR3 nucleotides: TGTGCCAGCTCATGGACAGGAGAGTATGGCTACACCTTC.

CDR3 coding DNA: TGCAGCGCGCGGGAGGGCAACTATGGCTACACCTTC. Translation gives CSAREGNYGYTF. The V and J genes are TRBV29-1 and TRBJ1-2; D uncertain. Trimming shortened V by 7 bases and J by 2 bases, and 11 bases separated the two germline ends. CDR3 length: 12 amino acids. Per the germline V gene, CDR1 is SQVTM and CDR2 is ANQGSEA.

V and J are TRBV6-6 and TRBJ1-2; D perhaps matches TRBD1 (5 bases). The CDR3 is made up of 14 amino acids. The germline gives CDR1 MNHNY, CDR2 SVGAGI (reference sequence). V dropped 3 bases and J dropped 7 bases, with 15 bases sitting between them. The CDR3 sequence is CASSYVQGLGGYTF. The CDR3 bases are TGTGCCAGCAGTTATGTCCAGGGCTTGGGTGGCTACACCTTC.

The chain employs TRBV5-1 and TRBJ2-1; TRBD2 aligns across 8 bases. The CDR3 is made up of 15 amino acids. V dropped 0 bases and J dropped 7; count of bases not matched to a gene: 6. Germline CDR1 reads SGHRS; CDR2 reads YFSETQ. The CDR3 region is CASSLVRGRTNEQFF. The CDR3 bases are TGCGCCAGCAGCTTGGTACGCGGGAGGACGAATGAGCAGTTCTTC.

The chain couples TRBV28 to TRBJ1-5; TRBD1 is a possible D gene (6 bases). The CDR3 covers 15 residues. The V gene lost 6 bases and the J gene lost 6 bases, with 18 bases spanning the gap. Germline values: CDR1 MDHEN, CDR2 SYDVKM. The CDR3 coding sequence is TGTGCCAGCAGGCGACCGGACAGACGGACTCAGCCCCAGCATTTT. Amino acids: CASRRPDRRTQPQHF.

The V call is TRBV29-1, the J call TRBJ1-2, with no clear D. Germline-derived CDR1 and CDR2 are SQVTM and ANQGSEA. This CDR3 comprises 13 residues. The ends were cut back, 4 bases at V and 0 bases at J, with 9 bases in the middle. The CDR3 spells CSVAERANYGYTF. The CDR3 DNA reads TGCAGCGTTGCAGAGCGAGCTAACTATGGCTACACCTTC.

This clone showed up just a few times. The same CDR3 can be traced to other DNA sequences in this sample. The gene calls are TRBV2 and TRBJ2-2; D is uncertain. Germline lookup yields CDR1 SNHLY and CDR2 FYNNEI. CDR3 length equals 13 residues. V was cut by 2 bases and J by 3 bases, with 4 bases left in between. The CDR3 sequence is CASSESYTGELFF. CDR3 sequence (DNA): TGTGCCAGCAGTGAAAGCTACACCGGGGAGCTGTTTTTT.

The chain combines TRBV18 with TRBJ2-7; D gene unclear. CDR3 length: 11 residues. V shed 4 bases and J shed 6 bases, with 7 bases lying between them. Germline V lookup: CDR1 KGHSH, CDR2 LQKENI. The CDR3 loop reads CASSLNGEQYF. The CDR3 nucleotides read TGTGCCAGCTCACTCAATGGCGAGCAGTACTTC.